This entry describes one T cell receptor beta chain. These data come from a study of cytomegalovirus exposure and HLA in healthy donors. Profiled with immunoSEQ multiplex PCR; TCRdb holds only in-frame clones, not every one. The profile shows 180,000 or so clones, roughly nine tenths of them singletons. Trimming took 3 bases from V and 0 from J, leaving 11 bases between them. The CDR3 has 16 amino acids. The V gene's germline CDR1 is LGHNA and CDR2 YSLEER. Sequences were obtained from PBMCs. The receptor was derived from a man between 25 and 39 years old in good health and CMV-seropositive. This rearrangement joins TRBV4-3 to TRBJ1-4; unclear D gene. The CDR3 nucleotides read TGCGCCAGCAGCCAGGGTGTGACCGCAACTAATGAAAAACTGTTTTTT. It encodes CASSQGVTATNEKLFF.